This T cell receptor (beta chain) was recorded in a study of cytomegalovirus exposure and HLA in healthy donors. PCR primers comprised 60 Vbeta and 13 Jbeta primers. The assay was immunoSEQ multiplex PCR, and TCRdb's table has in-frame clones only and misses some. In the table there are roughly 200,000 clones, 80% to 90% of which are singletons. Germline CDR1 and CDR2: MNHNS and SASEGT. This CDR3 has 13 amino acids. V lost 6 bases, J lost 8 bases, and 5 bases stayed unmatched. Specimen: PBMCs. The V gene is TRBV6-1, the J gene TRBJ1-4, with 8 bases that match TRBD1. The sequence came from a woman aged 18-35 years in good health and CMV-seronegative. The CDR3 DNA reads TGTGCCAGCAGGGACAGGGTTGTCGAAAAACTGTTTTTT. It yields the protein CASRDRVVEKLFF.